This T cell receptor beta chain was sequenced for a study of T-cell memory formation after mild COVID-19 (dated by TCRdb to about 2021). Notes on the research overall: Most TCR sequence clusters were specific to one of the two donors. Longitudinal TCRalpha and TCRbeta repertoire sequencing tracked T-cell clones expanding and contracting after mild COVID-19 in a couple of donors. The cohort comprised two young, previously healthy adult volunteers, one female and one male.

Its CDR3 holds 14 amino acids, cysteine through phenylalanine. The CDR3 DNA has 42 bases and is translated from base 1. V and J lose 4 bases and 8 bases, and a span of 17 bases separates them. About this clonotype itself: It has no known antigen specificity. Nothing much larger sits one base from this clone, and base qualities are not available.

The sample was run on an Illumina NovaSeq 6000. Using 5'RACE with constant-segment primers, TCRalpha and TCRbeta cDNA libraries were constructed, with sample barcodes and unique molecular identifiers added in the process. Trizol reagent was used to extract RNA from every sample. The libraries were amplified in two PCR steps, and the second step added a second sample barcode and Illumina TruSeq adapters. The libraries were sequenced on an Illumina NovaSeq using 2 x 150 bp paired-end reads. The original pipeline was this. Demultiplexing of reads and collapsing into UMI-guided consensus sequences were performed with migec v1.2.7. Using mixcr v2.1.11, UMI consensuses were aligned to TRA and TRB V and J templates and then assembled into clonotypes. Expanded or contracted clonotypes were those called significant by both edgeR and NoisET, with noise models trained on biological replicates. For edgeR calls, the cutoffs were a false discovery rate-adjusted p below 0.01 and a log2 fold-change threshold of 1. As an exploratory analysis of dynamics, max-normalized trajectories of the 1000 most abundant clonotypes were examined by PCA with hierarchical clustering. Each responding clone was given a CD4 or CD8 phenotype based on the CD4+ and CD8+ repertoires, which had been sequenced separately. The raw public data were reprocessed by TCRdb itself: fastp quality trimming at Q25, MiXCR clonotype calling, in-frame beta chains only. Under each unique CDR3 protein, matching rows form one entry showing the most common genes and DNA. It is TCRdb's table, rather than the study itself, that gives the V and J calls and clone size. This sample lists about 400,000 distinct CDR3 sequences; 20% to 25% were detected once. Around 14% of the sample comes from the top ten.

Paper-wide results and their limitations: Some responding clones were detected in pre-infection memory, which suggested that pre-existing cross-reactive memory T cells had joined the SARS-CoV-2 response. Balanced CD4/CD8 phenotypes were observed for clones contracting from day 15 to 85, whereas a bias towards CD4+ was observed for a second wave of clones expanding from day 15 to 37. Contracting CD4+ clones appeared mostly in the CM and EM memory subsets, whereas CD8+ clones were enriched in EMRA. Only a couple of mild cases were covered by the study, and larger cohorts that include severe cases with pre-infection samples were considered necessary. SARS-CoV-2 specificity of the second-wave clones peaking on day 37 was not confirmed.

Ficoll-Paque density gradient centrifugation was the method used to isolate PBMCs. The sequence is built from TRBV12-3 or TRBV12-4 and TRBJ1-2; the D gene is perhaps TRBD1, from 6 matching bases. The receptor was derived from an adult woman who had mild COVID-19 (a few samples of this study predate the infection). The sample titles of this study are shuffled in the database, so cell type and time point are left out; the donor was told from shared clones. Sequencing was carried out using PBMCs or a T cell subset sorted from them (not recorded which). The sequenced DNA: TGTGCCAGCAGTTCGTTTACAGGGACGCAAGGCTACACCTTC. It codes for CASSSFTGTQGYTF.